These 31 T cell receptor beta chains were sequenced from one sample in a study of blood T cells in healthy people across ages (dated by TCRdb to between 2015 and 2017). The library came from 5' RACE. TCRdb names Illumina HiSeq 2500 as the instrument used. A second roughly 7 to 12 cycle PCR used a sample-barcoded 5' primer and a J-beta primer mix. TCRdb redid the processing of the public reads, applying fastp at Q25 and MiXCR, and retained in-frame beta chains. Rows with a matching CDR3 protein are joined into one entry that keeps the most common DNA and genes. The sample data list about 320,000 distinct CDR3 sequences, and roughly 26% of these were observed just once. The ten largest account for 25% to 30% of the sample. The sample taken for sequencing was blood. The receptors come from a woman aged 70 to 79 in good health.

In its sample, this clonotype was seen a few times. V gene TRBV7-2 combines with J gene TRBJ2-7; D could derive from TRBD1 or TRBD2 (7 bases each). Trimming shortened V by 5 bases and J by 2 bases, and 16 bases separated the two germline ends. The CDR3 covers 15 residues. Germline V CDR1 and CDR2: SGHTA, FQGNSA. For the CDR3, the DNA is TGTGCCAGCAGCCTCCAGGGGGGGCCCCCCTACGAGCAGTACTTC. This codes for CASSLQGGPPYEQYF.

The chain couples TRBV3-1 to TRBJ2-5; the match to TRBD2 covers 8 bases. The J call is uncertain, as TRBJ2-1 better fits the DNA end. The CDR3 is made up of 16 amino acids. CDR1 LGHDT and CDR2 YNNKEL come from the germline V gene (reference sequence). CDR3 sequence: CASSHPAGAGDNEQFF. The CDR3 DNA sequence: TGTGCCAGCAGCCATCCGGCGGGAGCGGGAGACAATGAGCAGTTCTTC.

Worth noting for this clonotype: Given the absence of the conserved phenylalanine or tryptophan at the CDR3 end, a read error is likely. Because the CDR3's place on the DNA is in doubt, the DNA is left out and the CDR3 is given as listed by TCRdb. The rearrangement joins TRBV3-1 to TRBJ2-5. Germline V CDR1 and CDR2: LGHDT, YNNKEL (reference sequence). The CDR3 spans 14 residues, counting both ends. The chain's CDR3 is CASSQQGGHYERYL.

The CDR3 loop is CASLAGETQYF. The CDR3 DNA sequence: TGTGCCTCCTTAGCGGGAGAGACCCAGTACTTC. The V and J genes are TRBV2 and TRBJ2-5; 7 bases fit TRBD2. The germline gives CDR1 SNHLY, CDR2 FYNNEI. The CDR3 totals 11 residues. Unmatched junction bases numbered 4, after V lost 11 bases and J lost 4 bases.

The table lists this clonotype with a few counts. V usage is TRBV28 and J usage is TRBJ1-2; 7 positions match TRBD1. The CDR3 loop spans 14 amino acids. V lost 10 bases, J lost 0 bases, and 8 bases stayed unmatched. Germline-derived CDR1 and CDR2 are MDHEN and SYDVKM. The chain's CDR3 is CATTEGASNYGYTF. The CDR3 DNA is TGTGCCACCACGGAGGGGGCCTCTAACTATGGCTACACCTTC.

This clonotype was seen just once. One end of the junction varies from germline; a read error may be responsible. The V and J genes are TRBV20-1 and TRBJ2-5, with 8 bases lining up with TRBD2. Germline CDR1 DFQATT, CDR2 SNEGSKA (reference sequence). The CDR3 runs 17 residues. The CDR3 DNA reads TGCAGTGCTAGTTACCCTTTTCTAGCGGGTACCTACAATGAGCAATTCTTC. Protein sequence: CSASYPFLAGTYNEQFF.

The chain employs TRBV25-1 and TRBJ2-3, with 7 positions matching TRBD2. The V gene end was trimmed by 2 bases and the J gene end by 0 bases; junction bases not matched to a gene: 2. Germline V gene data show CDR1 as MGHDK and CDR2 as SYGVNS. CDR3 size: 15 residues. CDR3 DNA: TGTGCCAGCAGTGAAAATAGCGGGAGCACAGATACGCAGTATTTT. Protein sequence: CASSENSGSTDTQYF.

The J gene is TRBJ2-5, the V gene TRBV20-1; a weak D match, TRBD1 (6 bases). Trimming removed 2 bases from V and 2 bases from J, with 12 bases in between. This CDR3 comprises 14 residues. The V gene's germline CDR1 is DFQATT and CDR2 SNEGSKA (reference sequence). CDR3 sequence (DNA): TGCAGTGCTAGACGGGACAACCAACAAGAGACCCAGTACTTC. This translates into CSARRDNQQETQYF.

The J gene is TRBJ1-1, the V gene TRBV28, with unresolved D. CDR1 and CDR2 from the germline V gene are MDHEN and SYDVKM. The CDR3 runs 15 residues. Trimming stripped 5 bases from V and 3 bases from J, with 16 bases between. The CDR3 sequence is CASSVPGLRDTEAFF. The CDR3 nucleotides read TGTGCCAGCAGTGTACCGGGCCTTCGGGACACTGAAGCTTTCTTT.

This chain joins TRBV15 and TRBJ2-1, with D unclear. With the DNA end fitting TRBJ2-7 better, the J assignment may be wrong. CDR1 is LNHNV, CDR2 YYDKDF, per germline (reference sequence). The CDR3 is made up of 15 amino acids. CDR3 residues: CATSREWRDSYEQYF. As DNA, the CDR3 is TGTGCCACCAGCAGAGAGTGGCGAGACTCCTACGAGCAGTACTTC.

The CDR3 sequence: CASSRYLSDTQYF. The CDR3 DNA is TGTGCCAGCAGCCGCTACTTGAGCGACACCCAGTACTTC. This rearrangement joins TRBV28 to TRBJ2-5; D is unclear. The germline gives CDR1 MDHEN, CDR2 SYDVKM. Between the trimmed V and J ends, which lost 6 bases and 8 bases, there was a span of 16 bases. The CDR3 spans 13 residues.

This clonotype appeared a few times. The chain joins TRBV5-5 to TRBJ1-6; maybe TRBD1 (5 bases). V was clipped by 0 bases and J by 9 bases, with 13 bases between them. This CDR3 has 15 amino acids. Germline lookup yields CDR1 SGHKS and CDR2 YYEKEE (reference sequence). CDR3 sequence (DNA): TGTGCCAGCAGCTTGGATCGGGGGATCGGTTCACCCCTCCACTTT. It codes for CASSLDRGIGSPLHF. Using reference TRBV5-5 and TRBJ1-6 for the parts outside the CDR3, the full variable domain is DAGVTQSPTHLIKTRGQQVTLRCSPISGHKSVSWYQQVLGQGPQFIFQYYEKEERGRGNFPDRFSARQFPNYSSELNVNALLLGDSALYLCASSLDRGIGSPLHFGNGTRLTVT.

The chain combines TRBV29-1 with TRBJ2-3; the match to TRBD2 covers 8 bases. The CDR3 spans 16 residues. Germline V lookup: CDR1 SQVTM, CDR2 ANQGSEA. V shed 7 bases, J shed 2 bases, and the junction held 14 bases outside the gene matches. CDR3 residues: CSAEGLDGGYTDTQYF. CDR3 in DNA: TGCAGCGCCGAGGGACTAGACGGCGGGTACACAGATACGCAGTATTTT.

This clonotype was recorded many times. This chain joins TRBV20-1 and TRBJ1-6; D might be TRBD1 (6 bases). The CDR3 totals 16 residues. Trimming removed 6 bases at V and 9 bases at J, with 24 bases between. CDR1 and CDR2 from the germline V gene are DFQATT and SNEGSKA (reference sequence). The CDR3 DNA is TGCAGTGCCAAGGGACAAGGGACCCAGGGGAGTTCACCCCTCCACTTT. Protein: CSAKGQGTQGSSPLHF.

There are a few counts of this clonotype. V gene TRBV18 combines with J gene TRBJ2-3, with 8 bases identical to TRBD2. V lost 0 bases to trimming and J lost 2 bases; unmatched junction nucleotides: 4. CDR3 size: 16 residues. In germline, CDR1 is KGHSH, CDR2 LQKENI. CDR3 residues: CASSPPAAGDTDTQYF. DNA for the CDR3: TGTGCCAGCTCACCACCAGCAGCGGGGGACACAGATACGCAGTATTTT.

This clonotype has more than one count but fewer than ten. This chain links TRBV24-1 with TRBJ2-5; D might be TRBD2 (5 bases). The CDR3 has 13 amino acids. Germline V lookup: CDR1 KGHDR, CDR2 SFDVKD. Trimming took 7 bases from V and 5 from J, leaving 13 bases between them. CDR3 in amino acids: CATRPGSEETQYF. The CDR3 coding sequence is TGTGCCACCAGGCCGGGGTCAGAGGAGACCCAGTACTTC.

The sample holds a few counts of this clonotype. A much more abundant neighbour one base away suggests this may be a read error. The rearrangement joins TRBV3-1 to TRBJ1-1, with D unresolved. Germline CDR1 is LGHDT and CDR2 is YNNKEL (reference sequence). CDR3 length: 15 amino acids. CDR3 in amino acids: CASSQSKLANTETFF. The CDR3 DNA reads as TGTGCCAGCAGCCAATCCAAGTTGGCAAACACTGAAACTTTCTTT.

In this sample, this clonotype turned up a few times. The rearrangement uses TRBV5-1 and TRBJ2-2; TRBD2 matches 8 bases. The CDR3 is made up of 16 amino acids. V lost 4 bases to trimming and J lost 1 base; unmatched junction nucleotides: 6. Germline CDR1 SGHRS, CDR2 YFSETQ. CDR3 protein: CASSMRLALNTGELFF. In DNA, the CDR3 is TGCGCCAGCAGCATGAGACTAGCGTTGAACACCGGGGAGCTGTTTTTT.

The V call is TRBV5-6, the J call TRBJ2-5; 10 nucleotides agree with TRBD1. Germline V gene lookup returns CDR1 SGHDT and CDR2 YYEEEE. The J segment lost 3 bases and the V segment lost 0 bases, leaving 2 bases of the junction unmatched. This CDR3 has 15 residues. The CDR3 sequence: CASSLAGTGEETQYF. The CDR3 DNA sequence: TGTGCCAGCAGCTTGGCCGGGACAGGGGAAGAGACCCAGTACTTC.

This sequence joins TRBV14 and TRBJ2-3; 14 bases agree with TRBD2. V shed 3 bases, J shed 5 bases, and the junction held 7 bases outside the gene matches. There are 17 residues in the CDR3. The germline V gene has CDR1 SGHDN and CDR2 FVKESK. CDR3 sequence (DNA): TGTGCCAGCAGCCACGGACTAGCGGGGGGCCAAGGAGATACGCAGTATTTT. Its protein product is CASSHGLAGGQGDTQYF.

The chain carries TRBV5-5 and TRBJ2-1; no clear D gene. CDR1 SGHKS and CDR2 YYEKEE come from the germline V gene (reference sequence). The V end was cut by 4 bases, the J end by 5 bases, with 7 bases between. CDR3 length: 12 residues. CDR3 region: CASSPVHNEQFF. Here the CDR3 DNA reads TGTGCCAGCAGCCCCGTCCACAATGAGCAGTTCTTC.

This clonotype was seen only once. J is TRBJ2-1 and V is TRBV28; 7 bases align to TRBD2. The CDR3 totals 18 residues. Trimming removed 2 bases from V and 5 bases from J; junction bases left unmatched: 15. CDR1 is MDHEN and CDR2 is SYDVKM in the germline V gene. The CDR3 DNA reads TGTGCCAGCAGTTTAGATTTGTCGACTAGCCTGAACCACAATGAGCAGTTCTTC. Encoded protein: CASSLDLSTSLNHNEQFF.

In this sample, this clonotype turned up a few times. This chain joins TRBV3-1 and TRBJ2-1, with no clear D. V lost 1 base and J 2 bases, leaving 6 bases between the germline ends. CDR1 and CDR2 from the germline V gene are LGHDT and YNNKEL (reference sequence). The CDR3 is 14 amino acids. CDR3 DNA sequence: TGTGCCAGCAGCCAAGGCCCCACCTACAATGAGCAGTTCTTC. Protein sequence: CASSQGPTYNEQFF.

The CDR3 DNA is TGTGCCAGCAGTGAAGACGGGTTAGCAGATACGCAGTATTTT. Translation gives CASSEDGLADTQYF. The chain combines TRBV2 with TRBJ2-3; D call uncertain. Trimming took off 1 base at V and 4 bases at J, with 9 bases between the two ends. The CDR3 is 14 amino acids. Germline V gives CDR1 SNHLY, CDR2 FYNNEI. The variable domain in full, completed from reference TRBV2 and TRBJ2-3, reads EPEVTQTPSHQVTQMGQEVILRCVPISNHLYFYWYRQILGQKVEFLVSFYNNEISEKSEIFDDQFSVERPDGSNFTLKIRSTKLEDSAMYFCASSEDGLADTQYFGPGTRLTVL.

This clonotype was detected only a few times. The rearrangement uses TRBV9 and TRBJ2-7; the match to TRBD2 covers 8 bases. The CDR3 runs to 17 residues. CDR1 is SGDLS and CDR2 is YYNGEE in the germline V gene. Trimming took 4 bases from V and 4 from J; bases not matched to a gene: 16. Written as DNA, the CDR3 is TGTGCCAGCAGCCCCCGTCCGTCCTCCGGGACTAGATACGAGCAGTACTTC. Translating it yields CASSPRPSSGTRYEQYF.

This chain links TRBV6-1 with TRBJ1-4; TRBD1 agrees at 7 bases. The V segment lost 6 bases and the J segment 6 bases; nucleotides outside the gene matches: 10. This CDR3 is built from 15 residues. Per germline, CDR1 MNHNS and CDR2 SASEGT. CDR3 sequence (DNA): TGTGCCAGCAGCCGAAAAAAGGGGGCTGATGAAAAACTGTTTTTT. Translated, it gives CASSRKKGADEKLFF.

The rearrangement joins TRBV3-1 to TRBJ2-7; 10 bases match TRBD2. Near its end, the DNA agrees better with TRBJ2-1, so the J call may be wrong. The CDR3 loop spans 17 amino acids. Germline V CDR1 and CDR2: LGHDT, YNNKEL (reference sequence). This CDR3 reads CASSPTGASGRPGEQFF. The DNA for the CDR3 is TGTGCCAGCAGCCCCACTGGGGCTAGCGGGAGACCCGGGGAGCAGTTCTTC.

This clonotype was observed a few times. This chain connects TRBV6-1 to TRBJ2-1; no firm D call. Trimming pared 3 bases from V and 3 bases from J, leaving 6 bases between. CDR3 length: 13 residues. In germline, CDR1 is MNHNS, CDR2 SASEGT. The CDR3 DNA reads TGTGCCAGCAGTGATACCAGCTACAATGAGCAGTTCTTC. This sequence encodes CASSDTSYNEQFF.

This chain uses TRBV7-2 with TRBJ2-5; D is uncertain. The end of the DNA is better explained by TRBJ2-1, so the J call may be wrong. The germline gives CDR1 SGHTA, CDR2 FQGNSA. This CDR3 spans 13 amino acids. The chain's CDR3 is CASSFLRLGEQFF. The CDR3 nucleotides read TGTGCCAGCAGCTTCCTCCGACTGGGGGAGCAGTTCTTC.

This clonotype was found a few times. V usage is TRBV2 and J usage is TRBJ2-5; a possible D gene is TRBD1 (5 bases). The CDR3 runs 15 residues. The V and J ends lost 0 bases and 5 bases respectively, with 13 bases between them. From germline, CDR1 is SNHLY and CDR2 FYNNEI. The CDR3 nucleotides read TGTGCCAGCAGTGAAGCTGCACAGGACGGTGAGACCCAGTACTTC. The encoded protein is CASSEAAQDGETQYF.

The chain joins TRBV20-1 to TRBJ2-2; D possibly corresponds to TRBD2 (6 bases). The germline V gene has CDR1 DFQATT and CDR2 SNEGSKA (reference sequence). V lost 5 bases, J lost 7 bases, and 20 bases lay in between. This CDR3 contains 15 residues. The chain's CDR3 is CSAPTGLAFSGELFF. For the CDR3, the DNA is TGCAGTGCTCCTACGGGACTGGCCTTCAGCGGGGAGCTGTTTTTT.